This entry concerns a single T cell receptor (beta chain). The data belong to a study of cytomegalovirus exposure and HLA in healthy donors. Germline V CDR1 and CDR2: SGHDT, YYEEEE. V was pared by 4 bases and J by 3 bases, with 14 bases between. This CDR3 has 15 residues. The primer mix had 60 Vbeta and 13 Jbeta primers. Method: immunoSEQ multiplex PCR; TCRdb's copy keeps in-frame clones and lacks some. The sample lists 150,000 to 200,000 clones; 65% to 80% were seen once. The chain recombines TRBV5-6 with TRBJ1-5, with D hard to call. The sample was PBMCs. The receptor was derived from a woman in her thirties in good health and CMV-seronegative. The CDR3 nucleotides read TGTGCCAGCAGCCATCTAGGTGGGTCCAATCAGCCCCAGCATTTT. Protein: CASSHLGGSNQPQHF.